This TCR beta chain originates from a study of T cell responses to AZD1222 COVID-19 vaccine. The CDR3 is 15 amino acids. Looked up from germline, CDR1 is SGHRS and CDR2 is YFSETQ. Trimming took off 1 base at V and 0 bases at J, with 11 bases between the two ends. Whole-study findings and limits: Rises in breadth and depth of Spike-specific TCRs came after two AZD1222 doses. The donors showed a predominance of white British ancestry and of females, with possible underestimation of clonal diversity. Spike as a whole was targeted by vaccine-associated CD4 TCRs, dominant at 160-218 and 743-854.

Note on this clone: Its antigen remains unknown.

Sequenced by immunoSEQ multiplex PCR; TCRdb stores in-frame clones only, minus some. The table shows 120,000 or so clones, with approximately 85% occurring only once. This TCR was recovered from an adult in good health. The source material was peripheral blood, sampled on day 0 of AZD1222 vaccination. The chain employs TRBV5-1 and TRBJ2-7, with D perhaps matching TRBD1 or TRBD2 (6 bases each). The CDR3 DNA sequence: TGCGCCAGCAGCTTGACGGGGGCCGGCTCCTACGAGCAGTACTTC. Its translation: CASSLTGAGSYEQYF.